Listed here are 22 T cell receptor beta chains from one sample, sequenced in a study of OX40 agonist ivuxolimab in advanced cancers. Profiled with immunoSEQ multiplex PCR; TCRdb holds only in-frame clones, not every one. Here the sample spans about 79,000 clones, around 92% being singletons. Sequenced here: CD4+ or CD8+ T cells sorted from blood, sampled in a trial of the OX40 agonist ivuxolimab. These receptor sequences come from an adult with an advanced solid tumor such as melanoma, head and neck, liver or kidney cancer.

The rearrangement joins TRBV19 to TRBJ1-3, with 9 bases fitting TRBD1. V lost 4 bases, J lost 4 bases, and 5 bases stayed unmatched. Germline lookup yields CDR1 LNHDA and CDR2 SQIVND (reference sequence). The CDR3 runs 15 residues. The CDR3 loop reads CASSTDRGTGNTIYF. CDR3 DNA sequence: TGTGCCAGTAGTACCGACAGGGGGACCGGAAACACCATATATTTT. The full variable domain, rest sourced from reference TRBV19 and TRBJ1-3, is DGGITQSPKYLFRKEGQNVTLSCEQNLNHDAMYWYRQDPGQGLRLIYYSQIVNDFQKGDIAEGYSVSREKKESFPLTVTSAQKNPTAFYLCASSTDRGTGNTIYFGEGSWLTVV.

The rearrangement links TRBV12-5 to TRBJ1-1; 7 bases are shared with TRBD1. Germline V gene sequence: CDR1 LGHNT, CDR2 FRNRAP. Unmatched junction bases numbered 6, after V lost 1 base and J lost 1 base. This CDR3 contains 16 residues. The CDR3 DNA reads TGTGCTAGTGGTTTGGAGAGGGGGCGGTGGAACACTGAAGCTTTCTTT. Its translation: CASGLERGRWNTEAFF.

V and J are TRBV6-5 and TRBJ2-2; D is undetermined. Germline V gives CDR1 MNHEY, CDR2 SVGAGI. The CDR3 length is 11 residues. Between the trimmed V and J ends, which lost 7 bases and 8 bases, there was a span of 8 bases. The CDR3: CASTSAGELFF. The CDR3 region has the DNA TGTGCCAGCACCAGCGCTGGGGAGCTGTTTTTT.

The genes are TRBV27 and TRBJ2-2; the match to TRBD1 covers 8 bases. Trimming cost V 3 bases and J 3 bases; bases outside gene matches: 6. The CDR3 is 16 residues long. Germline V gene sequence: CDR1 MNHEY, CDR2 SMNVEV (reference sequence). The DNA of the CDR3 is TGTGCCAGCAGTTTCTCCCAGGGGGCTTACACCGGGGAGCTGTTTTTT. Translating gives CASSFSQGAYTGELFF.

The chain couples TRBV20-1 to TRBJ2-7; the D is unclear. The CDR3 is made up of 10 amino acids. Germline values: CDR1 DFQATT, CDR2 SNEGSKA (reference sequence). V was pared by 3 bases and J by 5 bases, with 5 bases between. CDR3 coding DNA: TGCAGTGCTAGGACCCACGAGCAGTACTTC. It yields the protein CSARTHEQYF.

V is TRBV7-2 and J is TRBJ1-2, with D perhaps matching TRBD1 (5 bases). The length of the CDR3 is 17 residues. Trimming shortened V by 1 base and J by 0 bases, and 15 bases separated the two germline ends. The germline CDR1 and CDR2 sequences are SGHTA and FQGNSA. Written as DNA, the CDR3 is TGTGCCAGCAGCTTAGTAGTGGACAAACGGGCTAACTATGGCTACACCTTC. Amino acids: CASSLVVDKRANYGYTF.

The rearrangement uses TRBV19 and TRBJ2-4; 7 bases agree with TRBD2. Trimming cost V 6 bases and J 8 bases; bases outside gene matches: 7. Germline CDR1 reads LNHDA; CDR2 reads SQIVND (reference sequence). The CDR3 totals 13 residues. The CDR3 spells CASRSGGWDIQYF. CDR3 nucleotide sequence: TGTGCCAGTAGGTCCGGGGGGTGGGACATTCAGTACTTC.

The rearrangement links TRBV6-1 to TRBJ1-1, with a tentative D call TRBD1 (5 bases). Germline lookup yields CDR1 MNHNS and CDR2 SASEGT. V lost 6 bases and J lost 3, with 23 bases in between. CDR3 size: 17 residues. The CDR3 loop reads CASREKRQGRFDTEAFF. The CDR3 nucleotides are TGTGCCAGCAGGGAAAAGCGCCAGGGCCGGTTTGACACTGAAGCTTTCTTT.

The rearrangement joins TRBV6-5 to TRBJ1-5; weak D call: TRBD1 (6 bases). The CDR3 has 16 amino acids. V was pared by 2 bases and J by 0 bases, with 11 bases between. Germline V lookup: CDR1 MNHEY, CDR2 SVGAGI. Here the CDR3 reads CASSYGTPYSNQPQHF. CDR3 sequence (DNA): TGTGCCAGCAGTTACGGGACACCTTATAGCAATCAGCCCCAGCATTTT.

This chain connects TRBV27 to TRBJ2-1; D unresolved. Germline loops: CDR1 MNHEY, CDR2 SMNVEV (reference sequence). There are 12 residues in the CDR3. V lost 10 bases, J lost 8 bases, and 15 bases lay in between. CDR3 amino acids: CATHDRLDEQFF. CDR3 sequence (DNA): TGTGCCACCCACGATCGCCTAGATGAGCAGTTCTTC.

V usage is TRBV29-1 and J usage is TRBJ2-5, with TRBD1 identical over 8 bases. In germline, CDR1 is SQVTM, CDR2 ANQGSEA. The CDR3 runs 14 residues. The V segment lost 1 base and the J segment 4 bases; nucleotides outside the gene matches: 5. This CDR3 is CSVEGDRSVETQYF. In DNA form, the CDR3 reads TGCAGCGTTGAAGGGGACAGGTCGGTAGAGACCCAGTACTTC.

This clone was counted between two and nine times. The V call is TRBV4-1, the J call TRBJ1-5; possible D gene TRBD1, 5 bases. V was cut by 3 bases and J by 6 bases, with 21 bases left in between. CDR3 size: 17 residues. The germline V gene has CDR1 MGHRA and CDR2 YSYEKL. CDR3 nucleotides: TGCGCCAGCAGCCAGGGGGTCCTCGGGGCTACAGCTCAGCCCCAGCATTTT. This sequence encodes CASSQGVLGATAQPQHF.

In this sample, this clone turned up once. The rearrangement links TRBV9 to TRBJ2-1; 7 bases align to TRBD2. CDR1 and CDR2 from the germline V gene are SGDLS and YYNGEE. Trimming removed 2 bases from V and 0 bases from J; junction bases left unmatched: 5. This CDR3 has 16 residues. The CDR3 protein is CASSVRGLSSYNEQFF. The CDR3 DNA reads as TGTGCCAGCAGCGTCCGGGGACTAAGCTCCTACAATGAGCAGTTCTTC.

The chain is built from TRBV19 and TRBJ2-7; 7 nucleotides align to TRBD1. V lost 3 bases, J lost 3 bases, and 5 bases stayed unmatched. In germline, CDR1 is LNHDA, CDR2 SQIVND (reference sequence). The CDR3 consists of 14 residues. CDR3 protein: CASSMGTGDYEQYF. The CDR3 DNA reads TGTGCCAGTAGTATGGGTACAGGGGACTACGAGCAGTACTTC.

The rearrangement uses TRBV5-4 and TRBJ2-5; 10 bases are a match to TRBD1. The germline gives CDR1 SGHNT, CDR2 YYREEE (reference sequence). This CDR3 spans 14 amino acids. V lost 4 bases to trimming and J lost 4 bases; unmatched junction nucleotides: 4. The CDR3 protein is CASSPDRGPETQYF. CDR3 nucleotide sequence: TGTGCCAGCAGCCCCGACAGGGGGCCAGAGACCCAGTACTTC.

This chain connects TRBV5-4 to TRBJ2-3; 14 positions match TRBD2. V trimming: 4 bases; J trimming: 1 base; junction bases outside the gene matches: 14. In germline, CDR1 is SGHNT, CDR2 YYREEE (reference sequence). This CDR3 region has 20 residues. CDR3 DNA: TGTGCCAGCAGCCAGGGACTAGCGGGGGCCCCCGTGGGTGGCACAGATACGCAGTATTTT. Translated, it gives CASSQGLAGAPVGGTDTQYF.

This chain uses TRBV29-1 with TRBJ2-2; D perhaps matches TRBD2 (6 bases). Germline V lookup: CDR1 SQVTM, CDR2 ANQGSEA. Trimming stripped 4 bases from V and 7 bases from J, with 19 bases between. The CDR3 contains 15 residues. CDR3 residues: CSVGRPMEGHGELFF. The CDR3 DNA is TGCAGCGTTGGAAGACCGATGGAGGGGCACGGGGAGCTGTTTTTT.

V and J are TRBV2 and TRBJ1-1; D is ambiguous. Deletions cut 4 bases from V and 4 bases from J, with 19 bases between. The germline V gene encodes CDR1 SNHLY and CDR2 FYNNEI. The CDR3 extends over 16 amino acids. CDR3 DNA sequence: TGTGCCAGCAGTGTTAAGGAGTGGGGTTTTCGCACTGAAGCTTTCTTT. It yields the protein CASSVKEWGFRTEAFF.

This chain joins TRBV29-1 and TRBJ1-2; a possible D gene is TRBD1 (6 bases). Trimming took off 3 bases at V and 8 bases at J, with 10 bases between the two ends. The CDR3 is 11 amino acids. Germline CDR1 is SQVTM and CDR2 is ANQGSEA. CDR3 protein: CSVDGGGGYTF. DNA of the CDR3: TGCAGCGTTGACGGGGGCGGGGGCTACACCTTC.

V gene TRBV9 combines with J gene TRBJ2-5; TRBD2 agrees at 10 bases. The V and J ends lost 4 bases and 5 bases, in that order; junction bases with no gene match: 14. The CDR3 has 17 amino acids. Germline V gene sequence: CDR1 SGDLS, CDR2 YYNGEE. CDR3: CASSLGTSGGAGETQYF. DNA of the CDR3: TGTGCCAGCAGCCTGGGTACAAGCGGGGGGGCTGGGGAGACCCAGTACTTC.

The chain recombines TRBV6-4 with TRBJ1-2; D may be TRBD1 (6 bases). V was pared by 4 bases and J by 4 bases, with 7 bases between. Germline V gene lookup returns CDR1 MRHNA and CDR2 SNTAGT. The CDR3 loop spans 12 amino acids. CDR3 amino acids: CASSGGGYGYTF. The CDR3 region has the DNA TGTGCCAGCAGTGGAGGGGGCTATGGCTACACCTTC.

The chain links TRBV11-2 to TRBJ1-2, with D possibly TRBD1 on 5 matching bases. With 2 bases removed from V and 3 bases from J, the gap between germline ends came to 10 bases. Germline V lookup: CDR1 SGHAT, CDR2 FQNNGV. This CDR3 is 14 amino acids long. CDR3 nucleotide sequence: TGTGCCAGCAGCTTACTAGGGGCAGACTATGGCTACACCTTC. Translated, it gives CASSLLGADYGYTF.